Below, 5 T cell receptor beta chains from the same sample are listed, as sequenced in a study of Graves' ophthalmopathy and Graves' hyperthyroidism. RNA transcripts provided the template for amplifying TCR beta CDR3 regions. Following a first-round RT-PCR that used HTBI primers, a second-round multiplex PCR was carried out. From the multiplex PCR reads, TCRdb called clonotypes with MiXCR, one entry per CDR3 protein. The sample has some 210,000 distinct CDR3 sequences, about 32% seen once. The sample comprised peripheral blood. Receptors were obtained from a man aged 50 to 59 with Graves' ophthalmopathy.

In this sample, this clonotype turned up many times. The chain uses TRBV20-1 and TRBJ1-2, with D uncertain. The CDR3 runs 12 residues. In germline, CDR1 is DFQATT, CDR2 SNEGSKA (reference sequence). V lost 0 bases to trimming and J lost 4 bases, with 6 bases between them. Here the CDR3 DNA reads TGCAGTGCTAGAGATTTCACCTATGGCTACACCTTC. It specifies CSARDFTYGYTF.

This clonotype was seen many times. The chain recombines TRBV10-2 with TRBJ2-5; the D is unclear. The length of the CDR3 is 14 residues. Trimming left V 4 bases short and J 3 bases short, with 12 bases between. Germline V gene sequence: CDR1 WSHSY, CDR2 SAAADI. CDR3 loop: CASSVVGGEETQYF. CDR3 coding DNA: TGCGCCAGCAGTGTGGTGGGCGGCGAAGAGACCCAGTACTTC.

This clonotype was recorded many times. The chain links TRBV5-1 to TRBJ2-5; D gene ambiguous. The CDR3 length is 15 residues. The germline CDR1 and CDR2 sequences are SGHRS and YFSETQ. The ends were cut back, 0 bases at V and 1 base at J, with 10 bases in the middle. DNA for the CDR3: TGCGCCAGCAGCTTGGAGGCTGGGTTCCAAGAGACCCAGTACTTC. Translated, it gives CASSLEAGFQETQYF.

This clonotype was counted ten times or more. This chain uses TRBV30 with TRBJ2-5; D gene ambiguous. With 3 bases removed from V and 5 bases from J, the gap between germline ends came to 7 bases. The CDR3 has 11 amino acids. CDR1 is GTSNPN, CDR2 SVGIG, per germline (reference sequence). Written as DNA, the CDR3 is TGTGCCTGGAGCGGGCGGGAGACCCAGTACTTC. It yields the protein CAWSGRETQYF.

The V call is TRBV7-2, the J call TRBJ2-7; D uncertain. The CDR3 is 14 amino acids. Trimming shortened V by 5 bases and J by 4 bases, and 15 bases separated the two germline ends. Germline assignment: CDR1 SGHTA and CDR2 FQGNSA. The CDR3, as DNA: TGTGCCAGCAGCCCCCACCTGGGTAGTTACGAGCAGTACTTC. Encoded protein: CASSPHLGSYEQYF.